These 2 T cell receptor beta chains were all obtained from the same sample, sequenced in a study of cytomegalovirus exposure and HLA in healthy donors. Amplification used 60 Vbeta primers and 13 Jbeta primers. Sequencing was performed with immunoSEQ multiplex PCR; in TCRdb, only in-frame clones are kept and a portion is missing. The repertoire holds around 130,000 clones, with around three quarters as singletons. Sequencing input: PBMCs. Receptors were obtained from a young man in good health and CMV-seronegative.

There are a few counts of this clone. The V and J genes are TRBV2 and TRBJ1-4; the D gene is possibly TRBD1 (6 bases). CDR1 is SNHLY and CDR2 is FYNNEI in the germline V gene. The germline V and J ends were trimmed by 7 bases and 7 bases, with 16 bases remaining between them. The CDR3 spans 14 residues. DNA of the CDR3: TGTGCCAGCAACCAAAGGGGGGGTAGTGAAAAACTGTTTTTT. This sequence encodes CASNQRGGSEKLFF.

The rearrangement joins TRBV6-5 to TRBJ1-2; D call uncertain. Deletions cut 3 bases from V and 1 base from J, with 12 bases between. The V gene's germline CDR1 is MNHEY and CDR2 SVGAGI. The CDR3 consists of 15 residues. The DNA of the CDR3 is TGTGCCAGCAGTTATGGGCTCCGGGATAACTATGGCTACACCTTC. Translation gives CASSYGLRDNYGYTF.